The 21 T cell receptor beta chains below come from one sample, sequenced in a study of shared clonotypes between healthy human individuals. TCRdb keeps only in-frame clones here, not all; method: immunoSEQ multiplex PCR. The sample consists of more than 2 million clones, around 95% of them appearing once. The source material was naive CD4+ T cells sorted from blood. Subset here: CD45RA+ positively selected. These TCRs come from a man between 18 and 29 years old in good health.

The chain couples TRBV25-1 to TRBJ2-7; D gene uncertain. The CDR3 is made up of 15 amino acids. V gave up 3 bases and J gave up 0 bases, with 12 bases separating them. Germline V CDR1 and CDR2: MGHDK, SYGVNS. The DNA for the CDR3 is TGTGCCAGCAGTGATCCTGGACGGAGCTCCTACGAGCAGTACTTC. Translated: CASSDPGRSSYEQYF.

The rearrangement joins TRBV25-1 to TRBJ2-7, with unresolved D. CDR3 length equals 14 residues. V gave up 2 bases and J gave up 3 bases, with 11 bases separating them. Germline CDR1 MGHDK, CDR2 SYGVNS. CDR3 protein: CASSERRTSYEQYF. CDR3 in DNA: TGTGCCAGCAGTGAACGCAGGACGAGCTACGAGCAGTACTTC.

This chain connects TRBV5-1 to TRBJ2-5, with 9 bases matching TRBD1. This CDR3 is 17 amino acids long. V trimming: 4 bases; J trimming: 1 base; junction bases outside the gene matches: 11. The V gene's germline CDR1 is SGHRS and CDR2 YFSETQ. The CDR3 loop is CASSRGPYRGLQETQYF. CDR3 nucleotide sequence: TGCGCCAGCAGCCGCGGCCCCTACAGGGGGCTCCAAGAGACCCAGTACTTC.

The chain couples TRBV10-1 to TRBJ2-2; 8 bases agree with TRBD1. This CDR3 contains 16 residues. V was pared by 4 bases and J by 4 bases, with 8 bases of the junction left unmatched. Per the germline V gene, CDR1 is WNHNN and CDR2 is SYGVQD (reference sequence). The CDR3 sequence is CASSGRQGTSTGELFF. CDR3 DNA: TGCGCCAGCAGTGGACGACAGGGGACGAGCACCGGGGAGCTGTTTTTT.

The rearrangement joins TRBV5-4 to TRBJ2-7; tentatively, D is TRBD1 (5 bases). Trimming pared 0 bases from V and 1 base from J, leaving 11 bases between. The CDR3 loop spans 15 amino acids. CDR1 is SGHNT, CDR2 YYREEE, per germline (reference sequence). Here the CDR3 DNA reads TGTGCCAGCAGCTTGGACCAGGGCAGTTCCTACGAGCAGTACTTC. Its translation is CASSLDQGSSYEQYF.

This clone was detected only once. The V gene is TRBV2, the J gene TRBJ2-1; D possibly corresponds to TRBD2 (6 bases). V was trimmed by 4 bases and J by 0 bases, leaving 16 bases between them. Germline V lookup: CDR1 SNHLY, CDR2 FYNNEI. The CDR3 totals 17 residues. CDR3 amino acids: CASSVVGSGSSYNEQFF. CDR3 DNA: TGTGCCAGCAGTGTAGTTGGTAGCGGAAGCTCCTACAATGAGCAGTTCTTC.

The chain joins TRBV10-3 to TRBJ2-2; possible D gene TRBD1, 5 bases. Trimming removed 5 bases at V and 5 bases at J, with 18 bases between. CDR1 is ENHRY, CDR2 SYGVKD, per germline. This CDR3 is 16 amino acids long. CDR3 DNA sequence: TGTGCCATCAGTACGATCAGCCCAGGGTCTACCGGGGAGCTGTTTTTT. This encodes CAISTISPGSTGELFF.

The genes are TRBV4-2 and TRBJ2-3, with D unclear. The germline V gene has CDR1 LGHNA and CDR2 YNFKEQ. This CDR3 contains 15 residues. V lost 0 bases, J lost 3 bases, and 10 bases lay in between. CDR3 region: CASSQDHAGTDTQYF. In DNA form, the CDR3 reads TGTGCCAGCAGCCAAGATCATGCCGGGACAGATACGCAGTATTTT.

The chain joins TRBV10-3 to TRBJ2-7, with D hard to call. This CDR3 has 14 amino acids. Germline CDR1 ENHRY, CDR2 SYGVKD. The ends were cut back, 2 bases at V and 0 bases at J, with 8 bases in the middle. CDR3 amino acids: CAISEAGSSYEQYF. The CDR3 nucleotides are TGTGCCATCAGTGAGGCAGGTAGCTCCTACGAGCAGTACTTC.

The chain couples TRBV7-2 to TRBJ1-4; D is unclear. Germline-derived CDR1 and CDR2 are SGHTA and FQGNSA. V lost 4 bases to trimming and J lost 5 bases, with 14 bases between them. The CDR3 is made up of 15 amino acids. The CDR3 loop reads CASSSLGKENEKLFF. The CDR3 bases are TGTGCCAGCAGCTCTCTTGGCAAGGAGAATGAAAAACTGTTTTTT.

The chain carries TRBV19 and TRBJ2-7; the D gene is possibly TRBD2 (5 bases). V shed 5 bases and J shed 7 bases, with 15 bases lying between them. The CDR3 has 13 amino acids. Germline CDR1 is LNHDA and CDR2 is SQIVND (reference sequence). In nucleotides, the CDR3 is TGTGCCAGTAGTGAACTTAGAACGGGAGAGCAGTACTTC. Its translation: CASSELRTGEQYF.

This chain links TRBV5-1 with TRBJ2-7; the D call may be TRBD1 or TRBD2 (5 bases each). The V and J ends lost 1 base and 4 bases respectively, with 18 bases between them. Germline CDR1 SGHRS, CDR2 YFSETQ. The CDR3 runs to 16 residues. This CDR3 reads CASSLFRGTTGYEQYF. Written as DNA, the CDR3 is TGCGCCAGCAGCTTGTTCCGGGGCACTACGGGGTACGAGCAGTACTTC. Filled out from reference TRBV5-1 and TRBJ2-7, the complete variable domain reads KAGVTQTPRYLIKTRGQQVTLSCSPISGHRSVSWYQQTPGQGLQFLFEYFSETQRNKGNFPGRFSGRQFSNSRSEMNVSTLELGDSALYLCASSLFRGTTGYEQYFGPGTRLTVT.

V and J are TRBV11-2 and TRBJ1-6; 8 nucleotides line up with TRBD1. This CDR3 is built from 15 residues. Trimming cost V 1 base and J 7 bases; bases outside gene matches: 3. The germline gives CDR1 SGHAT, CDR2 FQNNGV. The CDR3 sequence: CASSLVGQDNSPLHF. The CDR3 DNA follows: TGTGCCAGCAGCTTAGTGGGACAGGACAATTCACCCCTCCACTTT.

V and J are TRBV7-2 and TRBJ2-3; a possible D gene is TRBD2 (6 bases). Germline CDR1 and CDR2: SGHTA and FQGNSA. V lost 7 bases and J 4 bases, leaving 15 bases between the germline ends. This CDR3 contains 14 residues. CDR3 protein: CASTLGRGADTQYF. The CDR3 DNA sequence: TGTGCCAGCACCCTTGGGCGGGGCGCAGATACGCAGTATTTT.

In the case of this clone: Other DNA sequences in this sample translate to the same CDR3. The chain is built from TRBV6-5 and TRBJ2-5; TRBD1 matches at 9 bases. Trimming at V came to 0 bases and at J to 4 bases, leaving 3 bases not matched to a gene. CDR1 and CDR2 (germline): MNHEY, SVGAGI. The CDR3 is made up of 15 amino acids. The CDR3 reads CASSYSGTGRETQYF. The CDR3 DNA reads as TGTGCCAGCAGTTACTCTGGGACAGGGCGAGAGACCCAGTACTTC.

This chain uses TRBV6-1 with TRBJ1-2; 8 bases are shared with TRBD1. The CDR3 is 16 amino acids. Germline V lookup: CDR1 MNHNS, CDR2 SASEGT. Trimming took 5 bases from V and 4 from J; bases not matched to a gene: 12. CDR3: CASSQGQGGVGYGYTF. The CDR3 DNA reads as TGTGCCAGCAGTCAAGGACAGGGCGGAGTGGGCTATGGCTACACCTTC.

This chain joins TRBV27 and TRBJ2-7; D call uncertain. The V gene lost 5 bases and the J gene lost 6 bases, with 17 bases spanning the gap. This CDR3 contains 14 residues. The V gene's germline CDR1 is MNHEY and CDR2 SMNVEV (reference sequence). The CDR3 loop reads CASSPIPQRTEQYF. Written as DNA, the CDR3 is TGTGCCAGCAGTCCGATCCCGCAACGGACCGAGCAGTACTTC.

The rearrangement uses TRBV25-1 and TRBJ1-5; 9 bases line up with TRBD1. The CDR3 spans 14 residues. CDR1 is MGHDK, CDR2 SYGVNS, per germline. Unmatched junction bases numbered 6, after V lost 6 bases and J lost 6 bases. CDR3 DNA: TGTGCCAGCAGCGACGGGACAGGGAGTCAGCCCCAGCATTTT. Translating it yields CASSDGTGSQPQHF.

This sequence joins TRBV2 and TRBJ1-4; D perhaps matches TRBD1 (5 bases). The germline V and J ends were trimmed by 3 bases and 5 bases, with 10 bases remaining between them. The CDR3 length is 14 residues. From germline, CDR1 is SNHLY and CDR2 FYNNEI. Here the CDR3 DNA reads TGTGCCAGCAGTGACTTGACAGTGAATGAAAAACTGTTTTTT. Translating gives CASSDLTVNEKLFF.

This clone was detected a few times. The gene calls are TRBV2 and TRBJ1-2, with D possibly TRBD1 on 5 matching bases. Germline CDR1 SNHLY, CDR2 FYNNEI. CDR3 length equals 14 residues. With 7 bases removed from V and 3 bases from J, the gap between germline ends came to 15 bases. The CDR3, as DNA: TGTGCCAGCATTCTGTGGGGCGTAGACTATGGCTACACCTTC. Protein: CASILWGVDYGYTF.

V is TRBV19 and J is TRBJ1-3, with 7 bases that match TRBD1. CDR1 and CDR2 from the germline V gene are LNHDA and SQIVND (reference sequence). CDR3 length: 17 residues. V lost 2 bases and J lost 0; bases outside the gene matches: 7. The CDR3 coding sequence is TGTGCCAGTAGTATATCGGGACAGCCTTACTCTGGAAACACCATATATTTT. This encodes CASSISGQPYSGNTIYF. Combining the CDR3 with reference TRBV19 and TRBJ1-3 gives the whole variable domain DGGITQSPKYLFRKEGQNVTLSCEQNLNHDAMYWYRQDPGQGLRLIYYSQIVNDFQKGDIAEGYSVSREKKESFPLTVTSAQKNPTAFYLCASSISGQPYSGNTIYFGEGSWLTVV.